Listed here is a single TCR beta chain. The antigen remains unidentified. The V and J ends lost 6 bases and 5 bases, in that order; junction bases with no gene match: 11. Per the germline V gene, CDR1 is MDHEN and CDR2 is SYDVKM. The CDR3 is 16 residues long. The data were produced by immunoSEQ multiplex PCR, yet TCRdb's version contains in-frame clones alone and is incomplete. The data hold some 110,000 clones, with less than 95% observed a single time. This entry belongs to a study of graft-versus-host responses after intestinal transplantation. Study overall: In this cohort, recipients had multivisceral, liver-intestinal, or isolated intestinal transplants. Every recipient had anti-thymocyte globulin induction and roughly 3 years of tacrolimus plus steroids. General observations from the study: Ileal or blood samples showed some GvH clones first, and such clones were also found in recipient marrow. Subjects displaying graft-donor T cell macrochimerism possessed elevated graft-versus-host to host-versus-graft clonal ratios inside allografts.

The sample here was unstimulated CD4+ T cells sorted from spleen or lymph node cells, taken before intestinal transplant. The sequence derives from a human donor who received an intestinal transplant. The chain is built from TRBV28 and TRBJ2-7, with 12 bases lining up with TRBD1. DNA of the CDR3: TGTGCCAGCAGGTCCCTCGGGACAGGGGGCTTGGACGAGCAGTACTTC. Its protein is CASRSLGTGGLDEQYF.